This TCR beta chain derives from a study of cytomegalovirus exposure and HLA in healthy donors listed by TCRdb under 2017. Notes on the research overall: According to an earlier analysis of 550 to 750 of the donors, about 190 million T cells yielded some 120 million unique TCR beta sequences and about 300 Gb of sequence data. The study used immunosequencing to profile the T cell repertoires of 670 or so subjects and linked those repertoires to cytomegalovirus serostatus. The genetic ancestry cluster associated with self-reported Caucasian donors included around four fifths of the roughly 400 genotyped donors. Donor age, sex, ethnicity and CMV serostatus were compiled together with the repertoire data. Every discovery cohort repertoire had been produced on one sequencing platform. To predict cytomegalovirus infection status, the study brought together high-throughput TCR immunosequencing, statistical association of individual TCRs with disease status, and machine learning. The study aimed to test whether signatures of past pathogen exposure could be identified by cataloging public T cell receptors. A later analysis re-examined previously published TCR beta repertoires from just over 650 donors and added high-resolution HLA genotyping to investigate patterns of TCR occurrence. An earlier analysis of several hundred of the donors applied high-throughput TCR beta sequencing to assess whether each TCR beta V gene segment acted as functional or pseudogenic. In a later genetic analysis, genome-wide SNP genotypes for about 65% of the roughly 700 donors were used, and that subset was treated as a discovery cohort. In the later analysis, no new phenotypic data were used to find candidate immune exposures; instead, reliance was placed on TCR beta sequences and their occurrence across donors. A handful of DR-DQ haplotypes were handled as single units for association and clustering because linkage in the cohort was strong. In addition to the first cohort of 666 subjects, a separate validation cohort of approximately 120 different subjects was used. An early release covering some 640 HLA-typed donors comprised around 300 gigabases of sequencing data and around 85 million unique TCR sequences. HLA typing covered class I and class II loci at four-digit resolution. The number of typed donors differed by locus: about 629-640 for A, B, C, DRB1 and DQB1; 522 for DQA1; 606 for DPA1; and 400 to 480 for DPB1. Among 398 genotyped donors of the cohort, an average of roughly 240,000 unique TCR beta nucleotide sequences were sequenced per donor, about a sixth of them non-productive. General findings and caveats noted by the study authors: In an earlier analysis of around 500 of the donors, most TCR beta V segments appeared in productive rearrangements about 87% or about 30% of the time, broadly matching IMGT annotations. A cluster of highly shared sequence variants was judged likely to represent a technical artifact of the sequencing pipeline. A further reported finding was that TCR beta sequences accurately predicted the HLA-A and HLA-B alleles for most subjects in the first cohort. Assigning TCR associations to individual alleles was difficult when HLA alleles, especially DR and DQ, strongly co-occurred. In a later analysis, some 18,000 TCR beta sequences were associated with specific HLA alleles at a false discovery rate of 0.05. This cohort had only TCR beta chains sequenced, and the lack of alpha or paired-chain data limited which features could be detected. According to a later genetic analysis, donors in an Asian-associated ancestry cluster had fewer N-insertions in productive TCRs than the approximately 670-donor mean. In the study, 164 TCR beta chains were listed as associated with cytomegalovirus. In both the original and validation cohorts, the classifier was reported to diagnose cytomegalovirus status with high specificity and sensitivity. The presence/absence analyses assumed that sequencing depth was roughly uniform across donors, and that assumption may not be true. Because counts were too low, about 18 rarely observed V segments, including chromosome 9 orphons, were excluded from the earlier analysis of 587 of the donors. Linkage disequilibrium might explain the correlated functional status among segregating V segments, but an unknown experimental factor could not be excluded. In a later analysis, most CMV-associated TCR beta chains were found to appear HLA-restricted, with HLA associations seemingly driven largely by CMV exposure. An association between a missense DCLRE1C variant and V-gene and J-gene trimming of TCR beta chains was found in a later genetic analysis and replicated in an independent cohort. According to the authors, the approach could potentially be generalized to other disease states and immunological phenotypes. Several of the top co-occurrence clusters appeared to be linked to parvovirus B19, influenza, CMV and Epstein-Barr virus, according to a later analysis. Across donors, most TCR sequences were observed very rarely, whereas some public TCRs were present in many individuals. In vitro tests confirmed that a few of the cytomegalovirus-associated TCR beta chains recognize cytomegalovirus antigens. According to a later analysis, TCR association rates differed among HLA loci, with DRB1 alleles showing the most associated TCRs and HLA-C alleles showing the fewest. Because some donors lacked HLA typing at each locus, the association tests relied only on the typed subset. In a later analysis, HLA-associated TCR beta chains were found to be more clonally expanded and to have lower generation probabilities than equally common non-associated chains. Because the 87-base-pair reads could not distinguish some IMGT-functional V segments, including TRBV6-2 and TRBV6-3, those segments were excluded. CMV serostatus was the only immune exposure information available for the cohort.

The CDR3 runs 15 amino acids, cysteine and phenylalanine included. The entry retains the CDR3 DNA only, 45 bases that are in frame from base 1. CDR1 and CDR2 (GTSNPN, SVGIG) derive from the germline V gene (reference sequence). Clipping removes 2 bases from V and 4 bases from J, with 7 as the unmatched junction base count. Library preparation employed the immunoSEQ multiplex PCR assay. For the multiplex PCR, a mixture combining 60 forward primers for TCR Vbeta segments and 13 reverse primers for TCR Jbeta segments was used. The CDR3 region of rearranged TCR beta genes was amplified from genomic DNA with a multiplex PCR assay. Amplified TCR beta libraries were sequenced as 87-base-pair reads on the Illumina HiSeq System. As for how the authors treated the data: In a later analysis, some 80 million unique TCR beta chains were counted across the roughly 670 repertoires, and around 11 million of these chains were shared by at least two donors. A nearest-neighbor algorithm error-corrected the raw reads and collapsed the reads into unique sequences, merging closely related sequences to remove PCR and sequencing errors. CDR3 sequences were aligned to IMGT reference sequences to assign V, D and J gene segments. For a sequence to be retained, a match of at least six nucleotides to both a V gene segment and a J gene segment was required. A rearrangement counted as productive if the CDR3 had no stop codons and remained in frame with V and J, and every other rearrangement counted as non-productive. CDR3 was defined by IMGT convention, running from the second conserved V-encoded cysteine to the conserved J-encoded phenylalanine. Sequences without an unambiguous match to a single V gene segment were excluded from the earlier analysis of approximately 560 of the donors. An earlier analysis of over 450 of the donors classified V segments as functional when productive rearrangements were above 56.7% and as segregating when the standard deviation between donors was above 5%. A statistical classification framework was developed to diagnose cytomegalovirus status using the catalog of TCR beta chain sequences. A later analysis assigned V and J genes by comparing TCR nucleotide sequences with IMGT/GENE-DB human TR gene sequences. In a later analysis, CDR3 sequences and most-parsimonious VDJ recombination scenarios were assigned using the TCRdist pipeline. A later analysis defined each TCR beta chain by its CDR3 amino acid sequence plus V-gene family, and excluded reads lacking a unique V-gene family. To address suspected cross-contamination and a sequencing artifact, a later analysis removed some 620 highly shared, low-generation-probability nucleotide sequences. A later analysis calculated a clonal expansion index for each public chain from normalized within-repertoire ranks of inferred template counts. Generation probabilities in a later analysis came from a VDJ recombination model fitted to out-of-frame rearrangements, and those results were checked against IGoR. Hypergeometric tests were used in a later analysis to score TCR-TCR, TCR-HLA and TCR-CMV co-occurrence, with a repertoire-size bias correction applied to the TCR pairs. To estimate false discovery rates, a later analysis permuted the HLA or CMV assignments 20 times. In a later analysis, co-occurring TCRs were grouped with DBSCAN, and TCRdist sequence similarity was added when clustering was performed within HLA-allele-positive subsets. Repertoires with fewer than 30,000 or more than 120,000 public chains were left out of co-occurrence clustering, as were roughly five repertoires with anomalous nucleotide sharing. Held by TCRdb, this immuneACCESS table contains in-frame sequences only and omits some clones. Under half of the omission traces to an unresolved V gene where checked; the cause of the rest is unknown. For V, J and clone size, that table is used; D and trimming come from the DNA. A total of roughly 100,000 clones appear in this sample, 60% to 85% of them only once. 5.2% of the sample is held by the ten biggest clonotypes.

The cohort consisted of some 730 healthy bone marrow donors. At the time of sampling, every cohort member was nominally healthy, though immune exposures that went unrecorded were likely present. The donor tested CMV seropositive and was one of the 289 seropositive cohort members. A peripheral blood sample was provided by each donor, and peripheral blood mononuclear cells were used for TCR beta sequencing. Genomic DNA extraction from the blood cell samples was performed with the Qiagen DNeasy Blood Extraction Kit. Points on this clone: Its recognized antigen is unknown. One base away there is no much larger clone; base qualities are not given.

The chain is encoded by TRBV30 joined to TRBJ2-1, and TRBD2 aligns with 8 junction nucleotides. This receptor was obtained from a female donor in good health and CMV-seropositive. Specimen: PBMCs. The CDR3 protein: CAWSTGTRTYNEQFF. The DNA sequence follows: TGTGCCTGGAGTACGGGGACTAGAACTTACAATGAGCAGTTCTTC.